A few counts support the clone carrying this T cell receptor (beta chain). Its antigen remains unknown. TCRbeta library construction was performed incorporating unique molecular identifiers. In TCRdb, the PCR reads were re-called with MiXCR into one record per CDR3 protein. The table lists roughly 790,000 distinct CDR3 sequences, under 20% of them singletons, with approximately 5% in the top ten. This record comes from a study of T-cell reconstitution after alpha-beta-depleted transplantation in children. Study results and caveats: The authors attributed T-cell counts and diversity one year after transplant mostly to newly produced T cells. About two months after transplant, alpha-beta T cells reportedly came from several hundred expanded graft clones.

This CDR3 spans 15 amino acids. V dropped 4 bases and J dropped 4; count of bases not matched to a gene: 8. Per the germline V gene, CDR1 is SGHKS and CDR2 is YYEKEE (reference sequence). The sequence was collected from a male patient between 5 and 17 years old who had a stem cell transplant for acute lymphoblastic leukemia, so the T cells may come from the graft donor. Material: PBMCs, mostly from graft donor cells, obtained 360 days after TCRalphabeta/CD19-depleted stem cell transplant. The chain joins TRBV5-5 to TRBJ2-1; 7 nucleotides agree with TRBD2. CDR3 sequence (DNA): TGTGCCAGCAGCCTTGCGGGAGCCGAATACAATGAGCAGTTCTTC. This codes for CASSLAGAEYNEQFF.